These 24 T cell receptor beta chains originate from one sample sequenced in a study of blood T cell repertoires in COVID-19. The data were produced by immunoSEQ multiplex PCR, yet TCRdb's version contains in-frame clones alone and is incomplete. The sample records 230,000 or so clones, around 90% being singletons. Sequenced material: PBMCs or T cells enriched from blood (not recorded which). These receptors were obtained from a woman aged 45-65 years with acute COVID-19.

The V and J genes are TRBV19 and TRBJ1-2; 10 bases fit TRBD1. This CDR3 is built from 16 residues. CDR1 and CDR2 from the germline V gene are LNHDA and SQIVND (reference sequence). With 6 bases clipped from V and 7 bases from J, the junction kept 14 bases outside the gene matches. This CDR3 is CASSPDRGTSPFGYTF. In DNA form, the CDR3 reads TGTGCCAGTAGCCCGGACAGGGGGACATCTCCTTTTGGCTACACCTTC. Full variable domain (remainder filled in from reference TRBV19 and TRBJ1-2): DGGITQSPKYLFRKEGQNVTLSCEQNLNHDAMYWYRQDPGQGLRLIYYSQIVNDFQKGDIAEGYSVSREKKESFPLTVTSAQKNPTAFYLCASSPDRGTSPFGYTFGSGTRLTVV.

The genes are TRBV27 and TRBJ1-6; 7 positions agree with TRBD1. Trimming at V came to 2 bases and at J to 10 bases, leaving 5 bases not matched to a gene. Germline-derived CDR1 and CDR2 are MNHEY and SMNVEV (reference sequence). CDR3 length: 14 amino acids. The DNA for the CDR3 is TGTGCCAGCAGTTTACTAGGGGGCCACTCACCCCTCCACTTT. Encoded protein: CASSLLGGHSPLHF.

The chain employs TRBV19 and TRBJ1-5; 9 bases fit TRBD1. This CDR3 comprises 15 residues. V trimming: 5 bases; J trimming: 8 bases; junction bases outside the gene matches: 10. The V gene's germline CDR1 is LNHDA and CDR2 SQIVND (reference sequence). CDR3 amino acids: CASSHRGRRGEPQHF. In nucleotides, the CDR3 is TGTGCCAGTAGTCACAGGGGGCGCAGGGGTGAGCCCCAGCATTTT.

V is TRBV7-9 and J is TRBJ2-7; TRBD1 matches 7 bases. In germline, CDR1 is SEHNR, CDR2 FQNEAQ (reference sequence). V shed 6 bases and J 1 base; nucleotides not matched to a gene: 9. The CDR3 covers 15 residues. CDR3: CASRSPGQPSYEQYF. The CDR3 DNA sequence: TGTGCCAGCAGGTCCCCGGGACAGCCTTCCTACGAGCAGTACTTC.

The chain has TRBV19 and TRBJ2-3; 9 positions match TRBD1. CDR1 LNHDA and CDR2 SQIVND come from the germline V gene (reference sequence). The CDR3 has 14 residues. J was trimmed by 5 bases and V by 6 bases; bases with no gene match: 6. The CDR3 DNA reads TGTGCCAGTAGGATACAGGGGGCCGGAGATACGCAGTATTTT. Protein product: CASRIQGAGDTQYF.

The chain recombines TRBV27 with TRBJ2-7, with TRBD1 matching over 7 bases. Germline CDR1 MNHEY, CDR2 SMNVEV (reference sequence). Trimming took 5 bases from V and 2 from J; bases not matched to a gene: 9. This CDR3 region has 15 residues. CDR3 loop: CASSLTGLGPYEQYF. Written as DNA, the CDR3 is TGTGCCAGCAGTCTGACAGGGTTGGGACCCTACGAGCAGTACTTC.

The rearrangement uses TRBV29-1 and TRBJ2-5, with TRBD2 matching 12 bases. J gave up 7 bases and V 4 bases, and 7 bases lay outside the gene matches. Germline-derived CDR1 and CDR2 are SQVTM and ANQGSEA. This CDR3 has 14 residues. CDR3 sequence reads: CSVGLAGARGTQYF. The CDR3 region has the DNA TGCAGCGTTGGACTAGCGGGAGCAAGGGGGACCCAGTACTTC.

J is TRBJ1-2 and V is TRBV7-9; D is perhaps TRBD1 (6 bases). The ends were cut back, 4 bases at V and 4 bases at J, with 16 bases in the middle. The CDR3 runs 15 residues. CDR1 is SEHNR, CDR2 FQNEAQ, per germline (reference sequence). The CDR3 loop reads CASSSIRQATYGYTF. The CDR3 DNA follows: TGTGCCAGCAGCTCAATCCGACAGGCAACCTATGGCTACACCTTC.

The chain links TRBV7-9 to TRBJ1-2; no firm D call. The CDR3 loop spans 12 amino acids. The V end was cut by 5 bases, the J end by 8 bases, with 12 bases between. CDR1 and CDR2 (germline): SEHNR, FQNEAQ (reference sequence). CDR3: CASSESQKGYTF. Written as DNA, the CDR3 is TGTGCCAGCAGCGAATCTCAGAAGGGCTACACCTTC.

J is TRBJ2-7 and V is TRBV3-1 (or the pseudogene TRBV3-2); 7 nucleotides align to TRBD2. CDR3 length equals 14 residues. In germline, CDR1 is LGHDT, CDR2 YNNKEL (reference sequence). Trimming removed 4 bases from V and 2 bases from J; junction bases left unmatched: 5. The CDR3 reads CASSPREVTYEQYF. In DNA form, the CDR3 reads TGTGCCAGCAGCCCTCGGGAGGTTACCTACGAGCAGTACTTC.

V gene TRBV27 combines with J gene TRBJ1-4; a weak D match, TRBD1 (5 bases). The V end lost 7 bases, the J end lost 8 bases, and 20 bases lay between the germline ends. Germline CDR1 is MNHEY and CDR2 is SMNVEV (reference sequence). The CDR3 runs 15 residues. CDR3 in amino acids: CASTSLGRGEEKLFF. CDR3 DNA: TGTGCCAGCACATCCTTGGGGAGGGGAGAAGAAAAACTGTTTTTT.

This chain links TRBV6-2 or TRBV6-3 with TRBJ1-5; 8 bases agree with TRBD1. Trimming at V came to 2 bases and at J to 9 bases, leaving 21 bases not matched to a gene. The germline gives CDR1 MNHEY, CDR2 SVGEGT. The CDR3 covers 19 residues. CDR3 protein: CASSYLTTTGVRSKSPQHF. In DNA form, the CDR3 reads TGTGCCAGCAGTTACCTTACGACGACAGGGGTTCGGTCAAAGTCGCCCCAGCATTTT.

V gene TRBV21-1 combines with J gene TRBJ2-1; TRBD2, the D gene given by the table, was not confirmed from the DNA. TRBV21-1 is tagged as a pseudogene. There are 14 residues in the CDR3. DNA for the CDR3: TGTGCCACCCGCGGACTAGCGCTTAACAATGAGCAGTTCTTC. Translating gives CATRGLALNNEQFF.

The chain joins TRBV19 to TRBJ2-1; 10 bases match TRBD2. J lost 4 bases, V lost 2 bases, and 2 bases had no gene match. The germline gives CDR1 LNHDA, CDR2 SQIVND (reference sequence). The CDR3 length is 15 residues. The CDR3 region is CASSISGRGYNEQFF. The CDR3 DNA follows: TGTGCCAGTAGTATAAGCGGGAGGGGGTACAATGAGCAGTTCTTC.

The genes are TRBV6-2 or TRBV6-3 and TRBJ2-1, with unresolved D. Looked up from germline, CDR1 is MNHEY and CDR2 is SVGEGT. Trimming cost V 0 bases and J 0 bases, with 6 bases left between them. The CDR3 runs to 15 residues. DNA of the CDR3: TGTGCCAGCAGTTACTCTAGAGTCTCCTACAATGAGCAGTTCTTC. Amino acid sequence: CASSYSRVSYNEQFF.

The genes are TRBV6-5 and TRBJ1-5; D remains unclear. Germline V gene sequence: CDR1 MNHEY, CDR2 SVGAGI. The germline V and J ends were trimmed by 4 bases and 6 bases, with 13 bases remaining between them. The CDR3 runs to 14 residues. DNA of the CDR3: TGTGCCAGCAGTTGGGAACTGGCGGGTCAGCCCCAGCATTTT. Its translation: CASSWELAGQPQHF.

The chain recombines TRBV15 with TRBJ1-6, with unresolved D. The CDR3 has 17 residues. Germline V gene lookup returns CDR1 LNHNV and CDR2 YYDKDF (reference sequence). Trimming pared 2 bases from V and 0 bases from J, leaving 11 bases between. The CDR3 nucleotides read TGTGCCACCAGCAGACCGAGCGGGGTCTCCTATAATTCACCCCTCCACTTT. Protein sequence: CATSRPSGVSYNSPLHF.

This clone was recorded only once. CDR3 loop: CASSLYGGPEDTEAFF. The CDR3 coding sequence is TGTGCCAGCAGCCTCTACGGGGGGCCTGAGGACACTGAAGCTTTCTTT. This sequence joins TRBV21-1 and TRBJ1-1. TRBV21-1 is classified as a pseudogene. This CDR3 is 16 amino acids long.

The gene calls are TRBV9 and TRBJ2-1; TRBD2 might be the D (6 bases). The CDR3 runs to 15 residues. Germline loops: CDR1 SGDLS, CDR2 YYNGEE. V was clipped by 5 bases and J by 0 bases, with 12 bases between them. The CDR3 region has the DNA TGTGCCAGCAGTGTCGGACTATTCTCCTACAATGAGCAGTTCTTC. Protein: CASSVGLFSYNEQFF.

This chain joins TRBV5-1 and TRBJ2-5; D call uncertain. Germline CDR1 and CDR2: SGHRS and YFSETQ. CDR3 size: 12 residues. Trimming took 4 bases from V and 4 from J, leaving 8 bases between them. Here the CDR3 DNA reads TGCGCCAGCAGCCTTCTTCCAGAGACCCAGTACTTC. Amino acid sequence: CASSLLPETQYF.

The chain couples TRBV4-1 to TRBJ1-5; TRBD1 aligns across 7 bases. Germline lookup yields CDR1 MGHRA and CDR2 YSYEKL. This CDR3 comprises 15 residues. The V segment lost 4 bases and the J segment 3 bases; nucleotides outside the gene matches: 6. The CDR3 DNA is TGCGCCAGCAGCCCCCAGGACAGGTCCAATCAGCCCCAGCATTTT. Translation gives CASSPQDRSNQPQHF.

The CDR3 bases are TGTGCCAGCAGCTTGGACATCGGGCGGGCTTTTACGCAGTATTTT. Residues: CASSLDIGRAFTQYF. The chain is built from TRBV5-6 and TRBJ2-3, with a possible D match to TRBD2 (5 bases). Germline CDR1 and CDR2: SGHDT and YYEEEE. This CDR3 has 15 residues. The V end was cut by 0 bases, the J end by 8 bases, with 16 bases between.

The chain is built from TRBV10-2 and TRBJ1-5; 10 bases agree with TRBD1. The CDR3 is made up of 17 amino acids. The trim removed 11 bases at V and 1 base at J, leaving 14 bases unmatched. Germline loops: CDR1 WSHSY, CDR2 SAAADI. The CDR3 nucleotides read TGCGCCCGCCACGACAGGGGGCTGAGTGGGAGCAATCAGCCCCAGCATTTT. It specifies CARHDRGLSGSNQPQHF.

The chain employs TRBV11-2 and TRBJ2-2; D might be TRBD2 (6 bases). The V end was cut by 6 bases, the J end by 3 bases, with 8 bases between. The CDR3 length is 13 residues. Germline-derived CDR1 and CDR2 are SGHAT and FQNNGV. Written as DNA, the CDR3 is TGTGCCAGCAGACGGGAGTACACCGGGGAGCTGTTTTTT. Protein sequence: CASRREYTGELFF.